Below, one T cell receptor (beta chain) is given with its context. The antigen is not known. The germline V gene has CDR1 SGHNT and CDR2 YENEEA. The CDR3 runs 13 residues. Trimming took off 4 bases at V and 6 bases at J, with 12 bases between the two ends. The data are from a study of blood T cells in healthy people across ages. With a J-beta primer mix and a sample-barcoded 5' primer, a second PCR ran about 6 to 11 cycles. MiXCR, run by TCRdb on the 5' RACE reads, gives a single entry per CDR3 protein. The sample gives approximately 800,000 distinct CDR3 sequences, 45% to 70% of which show up once; around 24% is in the top ten. Isolating PBMCs gave at least 7 million of these cells per sample. Study-level findings and limits: Donors of long life had a larger count of naive CD4+ cells and greater diversity than aged donors.

The source of this sequence is a man aged 35 to 55 in good health. The gene calls are TRBV11-3 and TRBJ1-1; D possibly corresponds to TRBD1 (6 bases). The sequenced sample was blood. The CDR3 nucleotides read TGTGCCAGCAGCTCCAGGGGCCCCGCTGAAGCTTTCTTT. Encoded protein: CASSSRGPAEAFF.